This T cell receptor beta chain is from a study of CD8+CD57+ T cells in acquired aplastic anemia listed by TCRdb under 2018. Context from the whole study: DNA extracted from sorted CD4+ and CD8+ cells had a mean of around 3 ug, with a range of 0.2 to 27.4 ug. CD8+CD57+ expansion was defined as frequency above the mean frequency observed in healthy subjects. The paper's findings and limits, for the study overall: Between patients and healthy controls, no significant difference in CD8+ Simpson's diversity was found (P=0.060). Around 28 CD8+ CDR3 sequences were found to be shared between patients and controls, but these sequences appeared to be highly expressed in patients and within the immunodominant clones of the patients.

Its CDR3 holds 13 amino acids, cysteine through phenylalanine. The read is trimmed to its CDR3 DNA, 39 bases read in frame from base 1. CDR1 SEHNR and CDR2 FQNEAQ were looked up in the germline V gene (reference sequence). V sheds 5 bases and J sheds 9 bases, leaving 14 bases between their ends. TCR beta VDJ combination and CDR3 sequence profiling used genomic DNA as the template. TCR repertoire sequencing was run on an Illumina HiSeq 2000. The published analysis was carried out like this. Repertoire assessment relied on Simpson's diversity index, CDR3 size and DJ length profiles, and TRBV/TRBJ rearrangement plots. The most abundant DNA sequence in the deep sequencing data was defined as the immunodominant clone. CDR3 amino acid sequences were screened for sharing across subjects and were compared with published repertoires and the VDJdb database. TCRdb reprocessed the public reads (quality trimming at Q25 with fastp, clone calling with MiXCR) and kept in-frame beta chains. One record per CDR3 amino acid sequence lists the most common genes and DNA. These V and J calls derive from TCRdb rather than the authors' analysis. The sample data list under 350,000 distinct CDR3 sequences, and 50% to 65% of these were observed just once. The ten largest clones take up 1.3% of the sample.

In regard to this clonotype: Its antigen target is currently unknown. Per-base qualities were not stored, and no clone one base away is much larger.

Expansion of CD8+CD57+ cells had been shown by flow cytometry in the patients chosen for sequencing. Severe acquired aplastic anemia was diagnosed in all patients according to International Study of Aplastic Anemia and Agranulocytosis and Camitta criteria. No patient had received any therapy when blood was sampled. In the study, sorted CD4+ and CD8+ blood T cells from patients with severe aplastic anemia and from healthy subjects underwent deep sequencing of TCR repertoires. Patients were enrolled under clinicaltrials.gov protocols 00001620, 01623167, 00001397, 00071045, 00081523 and 00961064 in the USA. Ficoll-Paque density gradient centrifugation was used to isolate peripheral blood mononuclear cells. CD4+ and CD8+ T cells were sorted by FACS or magnetic beads before DNA extraction.

Source material: sorted CD4+, CD8+, or CD8+CD57+ T cells (not recorded which) from PBMCs. The rearranged chain carries TRBV7-9 and TRBJ2-1; 5 matching bases give a weak D call of TRBD2. This TCR was sampled from a human donor with aplastic anemia. The CDR3 protein is CASSHGERTEQFF. The sequence in DNA is TGTGCCAGCAGCCACGGGGAAAGGACTGAGCAGTTCTTC.